Listed below are T cell receptor beta chains from one sample, sequenced in a study of radiotherapy plus CTLA-4 blockade in lung cancer. The assay was immunoSEQ multiplex PCR, and TCRdb's table has in-frame clones only and misses some. The data show approximately 77,000 clones, 78% seen once. This material consisted of peripheral blood, taken from a patient treated with radiotherapy plus ipilimumab. The origin of the receptors is a human donor with non-small cell lung cancer whose response to radiotherapy plus ipilimumab could not be evaluated. Some clones in this sample may be carry-over from other donors' samples. Both conserved end residues are part of each CDR3. D genes are given only for firm matches. For some rows the clone size is stated as once, few or many, or as a class when expanded; others skip it.

NA	TRBV4-1	NA	TRBJ1-4	TGCGCCAGCAGCCAGGTCTTCTTCGGGTCCCCCGAAAAACTGTTTTTT	CASSQVFFGSPEKLFF
NA	TRBV9	TRBD1	TRBJ1-4	TGTGCCAGCAGCGTGGGACAGGGCAGGACTAATGAAAAACTGTTTTTT	CASSVGQGRTNEKLFF
once	TRBV7-6	NA	TRBJ1-1	TGTGCCAGCAGCTTAGAGGGGGAAATGAACACTGAAGCTTTCTTT	CASSLEGEMNTEAFF
NA	TRBV27	NA	TRBJ2-2	TGTGCCAGCAGCCTTTCGAGGCGGGGTTTAGGGGAGCTGTTTTTT	CASSLSRRGLGELFF
once	TRBV7-3	NA	TRBJ1-6	TGTGCCAGCAGCTTAGGACGGACAGCCTATAATTCCCCCCTCCACTTT	CASSLGRTAYNSPLHF
NA	TRBV14	NA	TRBJ2-1	TGTGCCAGCAGCCAAGGGCAGGGATACAATGAGCAGTTCTTC	CASSQGQGYNEQFF
NA	TRBV5-1	NA	TRBJ2-5	TGCGCCAGCAGCTTGGGGAGGGGACAAGAGACCCAGTACTTC	CASSLGRGQETQYF
NA	TRBV4-1	NA	TRBJ2-7	TGCGCCAGCAGCCAAGAACCTAACAGGAGCGACGAGCAGTACTTC	CASSQEPNRSDEQYF
once	TRBV5-1	TRBD1	TRBJ2-5	TGCGCCAGCAGCTCCCAGGGGGCAGAGACCCAGTACTTC	CASSSQGAETQYF
NA	TRBV10-3	NA	TRBJ1-4	TGTGCCATCAGTCCTACAGGGATTGAAAAACTGTTTTTT	CAISPTGIEKLFF
NA	TRBV7-8	TRBD1	TRBJ1-2	TGTGCCAGCAGCCCGCGGCTGGGACAGGGACCCTATGGCTACACCTTC	CASSPRLGQGPYGYTF
NA	TRBV6-5	NA	TRBJ2-7	TGTGCCAGCAGTACAGGGCCGAGCGGGCAGTACTTC	CASSTGPSGQYF
NA	TRBV7-9	TRBD1	TRBJ1-6	TGCGCCAGCAGCCAAGAGAGCCGACAGGGTCGTTATTCACCCCTCCACTTT	CASSQESRQGRYSPLHF
NA	TRBV4-2	NA	TRBJ2-1	TGTGCCAGCAGCCAAGATCCCCGGGCCACCGGAGGGAATGAGCAGTTCTTC	CASSQDPRATGGNEQFF
NA	TRBV4-2	TRBD1	TRBJ1-1	TGTGCCAGCAGCCTCGGACAGGGGGCATCCACTGAAGCTTTCTTT	CASSLGQGASTEAFF
NA	TRBV15	NA	TRBJ2-5	TGTGCCACCAGCAGAGATCTACAGGGAGAGACCCAGTACTTC	CATSRDLQGETQYF
NA	TRBV11-1	NA	TRBJ2-5	TGTGCCAGCAGCGGCCGTACTAGCTTAGTGGGAGAGACCCAGTACTTC	CASSGRTSLVGETQYF
NA	TRBV27	TRBD2	TRBJ2-1	TGTGCCAGCAGTTTGGGGACTAGCGGGGGATACAATGAGCAGTTCTTC	CASSLGTSGGYNEQFF
NA	TRBV5-1	NA	TRBJ1-6	TGCGCCAGCAGCGTTGACATAACGGGGAGTTCACCCCTCCACTTT	CASSVDITGSSPLHF
once	TRBV2	NA	TRBJ2-3	TGTGCCAGCAGTGAAGTGAGAGGGCCAGATACGCAGTATTTT	CASSEVRGPDTQYF
NA	TRBV10-3	NA	TRBJ2-5	TGTGCCATCAGTGAAATCGGACAGCAAGAGACCCAGTACTTC	CAISEIGQQETQYF
NA	TRBV6-5	TRBD2	TRBJ2-7	TGTGCCAGCAGTTACGGCGGGGGGGCGGGGGAGCAGTACTTC	CASSYGGGAGEQYF
NA	TRBV6-6	TRBD1	TRBJ1-5	TGTGCCAGCAGTCCTCCGGGACAGGGAGAACAGCCCCAGCATTTT	CASSPPGQGEQPQHF
NA	TRBV2	NA	TRBJ1-1	TGTGCCAGCAAACAGGACAGGAACACTGAAGCTTTCTTT	CASKQDRNTEAFF
NA	TRBV5-4	NA	TRBJ2-5	TGTGCCAGCAGCTTGGAGGGGGGGGAGACCCAGTACTTC	CASSLEGGETQYF
NA	TRBV30	TRBD1	TRBJ2-6	TGTGCCTGGAGCCCACTCCGGGACAGGGCAGGTGGGGCCAACGTCCTGACTTTC	CAWSPLRDRAGGANVLTF
NA	TRBV19	TRBD2	TRBJ2-1	TGTGCCAGTAGTATAGATTGGCTAGCGGGGGGCCCCTACAATGAGCAGTTCTTC	CASSIDWLAGGPYNEQFF
few	TRBV19	TRBD1	TRBJ1-1	TGTGCCAGTAGCTACAGGGGGAACACTGAAGCTTTCTTT	CASSYRGNTEAFF
few	TRBV19	TRBD2	TRBJ2-2	TGTGCCAGTAGCCCTAGCGGGGGACTGAACACCGGGGAGCTGTTTTTT	CASSPSGGLNTGELFF
NA	TRBV6-6	TRBD2	TRBJ2-1	TGTGCCAGCAGCCACGAGAGTGGGGGGGACAATGAGCAGTTCTTC	CASSHESGGDNEQFF
few	TRBV5-1	TRBD1	TRBJ2-5	TGCGCCAGCAGCCCGACAGGGGGCGAGACCCAGTACTTC	CASSPTGGETQYF